This TCR beta chain was recovered during a study of blood T cell repertoires in COVID-19. Study in general: Collection of acute and convalescent COVID-19 samples took place in the United States, Italy and Spain. PBMCs, B-cell-depleted T cells, or T cells provided the cDNA or gDNA that made up the material.

The CDR3 sequence is 14 residues long. V lost 6 bases, J lost 4 bases, and 2 bases stayed unmatched. CDR1 and CDR2 (germline): KGHDR, SFDVKD. Original processing notes: Amplification of reference gene primers provided the estimated nucleated cell counts. Some clones are missing from TCRdb's copy, which holds only in-frame ones; the method was immunoSEQ multiplex PCR. For V, J and clone size, that table is used; D and trimming come from the DNA. The sample consists of hundreds of thousands of clones, under 95% of them appearing once. Specimen: peripheral blood. This clonotype was sampled from a woman aged 18-29 years who had recovered from COVID-19. This chain connects TRBV24-1 to TRBJ2-3, with 11 bases that match TRBD1. CDR3 nucleotides: TGTGCCACCAGTCCGGACAGGGGGCCAGATACGCAGTATTTT. Protein sequence: CATSPDRGPDTQYF.